This T cell receptor beta chain was sequenced in a study of shared clonotypes between healthy human individuals. For the study at large: The plates for each donor numbered three CD4 naive, three CD4 memory, two CD8 naive and one CD8 memory. Regarding the study as a whole: Four donors held about 5% of naive CD4 clonotypes in common. Read depth was anticipated to influence clonotype sharing among donors.

Clones were sequenced by immunoSEQ multiplex PCR, and TCRdb holds only the in-frame ones, with some missing. The sample lists approximately 2,200,000 clones, 93% seen once, with 1.5% to 2% in the top ten. In regard to this clone: The antigen is undetermined.

Between the trimmed V and J ends, which lost 3 bases and 2 bases, there was a span of 12 bases. Germline values: CDR1 GTSNPN, CDR2 SVGIG (reference sequence). The CDR3 extends over 14 amino acids. Naive CD8 isolation took CD45RO-negative cells positively selected for CCR7 and excluded terminally differentiated effector memory CD45RA+ cells. Recent acute infections and vaccinations were absent in the healthy HIV-negative adult donors. Sequenced input: naive CD8+ T cells from PBMCs. The sequence came from a young man in good health. Some clones in this sample may be carry-over from other donors' samples. The V gene is TRBV30, the J gene TRBJ2-3; D possibly corresponds to TRBD1 (5 bases). CDR3 sequence: CAWSPDTYTDTQYF. DNA of the CDR3: TGTGCCTGGAGCCCGGACACCTACACAGATACGCAGTATTTT.